This TCR beta chain was identified during a study of Ad26.COV2.S vaccination and SARS-CoV-2 variants. General observations from the study: Estimates derived from TCR breadth and depth analyses may have underestimated total T cell responses. People who got the vaccine or the placebo had similar non-spike TCR breadth. People who got the vaccine had more spike-specific TCR breadth than people who got placebo. Substantial breadth was reportedly displayed by spike-specific CD8+ and CD4+ T cell responses after vaccination.

Germline V CDR1 and CDR2: LNHDA, SQIVND (reference sequence). Trimming left V 4 bases short and J 1 base short, with 11 bases between. This CDR3 is built from 14 residues. A remark on this clone: Antigen unknown.

TCRdb keeps only in-frame clones here, not all; method: immunoSEQ multiplex PCR. The table records some 190,000 clones, around 88% of them present only once. Material: peripheral blood, obtained after recovery from COVID-19. This chain uses TRBV19 with TRBJ2-7; TRBD2 is a possible D gene (5 bases). This sequence originates from a human donor who had recovered from COVID-19. CDR3 loop: CASSNRGPSYEQYF. The CDR3 coding sequence is TGTGCCAGTAGTAACCGCGGGCCTTCCTACGAGCAGTACTTC. Variable domain in full (rest from reference TRBV19 and TRBJ2-7): DGGITQSPKYLFRKEGQNVTLSCEQNLNHDAMYWYRQDPGQGLRLIYYSQIVNDFQKGDIAEGYSVSREKKESFPLTVTSAQKNPTAFYLCASSNRGPSYEQYFGPGTRLTVT.